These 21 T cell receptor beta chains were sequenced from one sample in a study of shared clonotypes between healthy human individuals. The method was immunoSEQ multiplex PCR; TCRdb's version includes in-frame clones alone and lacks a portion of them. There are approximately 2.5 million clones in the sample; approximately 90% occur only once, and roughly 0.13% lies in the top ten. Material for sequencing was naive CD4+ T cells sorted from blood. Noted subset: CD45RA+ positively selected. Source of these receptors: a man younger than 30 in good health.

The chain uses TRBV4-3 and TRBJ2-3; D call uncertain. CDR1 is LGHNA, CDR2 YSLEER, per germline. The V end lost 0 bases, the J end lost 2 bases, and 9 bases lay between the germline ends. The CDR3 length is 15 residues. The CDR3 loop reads CASSQDSTATDTQYF. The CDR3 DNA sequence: TGCGCCAGCAGCCAAGATTCGACGGCCACAGATACGCAGTATTTT.

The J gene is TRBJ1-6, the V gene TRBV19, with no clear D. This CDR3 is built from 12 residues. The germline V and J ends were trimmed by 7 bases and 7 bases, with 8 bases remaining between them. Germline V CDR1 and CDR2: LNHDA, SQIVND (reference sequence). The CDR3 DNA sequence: TGTGCCAGTACAACGGCGAATTCACCCCTCCACTTT. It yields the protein CASTTANSPLHF.

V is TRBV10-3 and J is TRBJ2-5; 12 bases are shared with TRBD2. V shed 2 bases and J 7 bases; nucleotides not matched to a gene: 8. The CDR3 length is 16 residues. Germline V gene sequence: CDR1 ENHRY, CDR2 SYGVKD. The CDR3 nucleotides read TGTGCCATCAGTGAGGCGGCTAGCGGGGGGGAGGGGACCCAGTACTTC. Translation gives CAISEAASGGEGTQYF.

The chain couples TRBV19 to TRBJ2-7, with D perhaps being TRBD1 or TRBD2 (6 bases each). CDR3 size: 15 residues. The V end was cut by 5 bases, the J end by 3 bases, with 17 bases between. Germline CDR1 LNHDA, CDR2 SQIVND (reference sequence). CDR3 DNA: TGTGCCAGTAGTGGAGGGGACAAAGCCTACTACGAGCAGTACTTC. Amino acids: CASSGGDKAYYEQYF.

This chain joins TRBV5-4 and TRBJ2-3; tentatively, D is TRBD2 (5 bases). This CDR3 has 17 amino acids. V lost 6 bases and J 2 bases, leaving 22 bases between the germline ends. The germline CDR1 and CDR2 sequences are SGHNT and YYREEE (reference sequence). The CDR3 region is CASKPGSRSIHTDTQYF. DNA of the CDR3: TGTGCCAGCAAACCGGGGTCTAGGTCTATTCACACAGATACGCAGTATTTT.

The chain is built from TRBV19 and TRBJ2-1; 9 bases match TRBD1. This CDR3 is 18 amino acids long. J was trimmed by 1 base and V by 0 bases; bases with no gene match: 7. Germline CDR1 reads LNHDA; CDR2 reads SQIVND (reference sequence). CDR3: CASSIDRAGTGSYNEQFF. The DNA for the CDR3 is TGTGCCAGTAGTATAGATCGGGCCGGGACAGGGTCCTACAATGAGCAGTTCTTC.

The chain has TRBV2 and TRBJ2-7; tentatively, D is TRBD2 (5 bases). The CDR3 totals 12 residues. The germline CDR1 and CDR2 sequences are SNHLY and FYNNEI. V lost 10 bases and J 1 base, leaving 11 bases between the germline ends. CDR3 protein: CATEGSSYEQYF. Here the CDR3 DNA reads TGTGCCACCGAGGGCAGTTCCTACGAGCAGTACTTC.

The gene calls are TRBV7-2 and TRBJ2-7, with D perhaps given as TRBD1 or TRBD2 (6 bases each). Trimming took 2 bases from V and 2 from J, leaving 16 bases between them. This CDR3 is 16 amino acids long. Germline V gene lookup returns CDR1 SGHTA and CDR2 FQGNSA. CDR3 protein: CASSLRGGGPPYEQYF. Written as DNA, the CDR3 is TGTGCCAGCAGCTTAAGGGGTGGGGGGCCCCCCTACGAGCAGTACTTC.

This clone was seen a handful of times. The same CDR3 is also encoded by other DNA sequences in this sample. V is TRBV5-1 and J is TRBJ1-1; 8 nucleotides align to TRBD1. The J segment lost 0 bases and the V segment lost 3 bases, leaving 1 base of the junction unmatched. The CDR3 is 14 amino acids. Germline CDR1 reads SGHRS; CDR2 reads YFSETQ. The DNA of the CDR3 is TGCGCCAGCAGCTCGGGACAGGTGAACACTGAAGCTTTCTTT. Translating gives CASSSGQVNTEAFF.

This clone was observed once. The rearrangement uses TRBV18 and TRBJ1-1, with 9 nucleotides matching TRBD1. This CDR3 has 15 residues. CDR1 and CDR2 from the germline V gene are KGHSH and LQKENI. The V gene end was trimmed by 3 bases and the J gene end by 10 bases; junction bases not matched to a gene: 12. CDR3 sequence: CASSPETGGAFRAFF. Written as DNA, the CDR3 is TGTGCCAGCTCACCCGAGACAGGGGGGGCTTTTAGAGCTTTCTTT.

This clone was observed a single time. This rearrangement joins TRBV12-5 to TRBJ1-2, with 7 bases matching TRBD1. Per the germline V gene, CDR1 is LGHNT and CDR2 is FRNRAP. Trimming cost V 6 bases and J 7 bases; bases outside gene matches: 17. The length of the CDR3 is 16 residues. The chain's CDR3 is CASGLPPPQGLGGYTF. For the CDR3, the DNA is TGTGCTAGTGGCCTCCCACCACCACAGGGGTTGGGTGGCTACACCTTC.

The CDR3: CASSLAPASNEKLFF. CDR3 sequence (DNA): TGTGCCAGCAGCTTAGCCCCAGCGAGTAATGAAAAACTGTTTTTT. The chain recombines TRBV7-8 with TRBJ1-4; D is unresolved. The CDR3 covers 15 residues. Germline lookup yields CDR1 SGHVS and CDR2 FQNEAQ. The V end lost 0 bases, the J end lost 4 bases, and 9 bases lay between the germline ends.

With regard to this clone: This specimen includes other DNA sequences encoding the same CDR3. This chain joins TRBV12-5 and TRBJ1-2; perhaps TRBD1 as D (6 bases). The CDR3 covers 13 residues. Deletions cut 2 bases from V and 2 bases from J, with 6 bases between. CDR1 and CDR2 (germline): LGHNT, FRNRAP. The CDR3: CASGLQGNYGYTF. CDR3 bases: TGTGCTAGTGGTTTGCAGGGGAACTATGGCTACACCTTC.

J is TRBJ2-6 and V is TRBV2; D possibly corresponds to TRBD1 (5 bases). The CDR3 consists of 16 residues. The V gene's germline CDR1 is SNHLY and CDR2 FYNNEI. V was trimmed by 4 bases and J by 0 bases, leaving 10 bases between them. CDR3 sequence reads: CASSGSTVSGANVLTF. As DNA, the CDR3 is TGTGCCAGCAGTGGATCGACAGTCTCTGGGGCCAACGTCCTGACTTTC.

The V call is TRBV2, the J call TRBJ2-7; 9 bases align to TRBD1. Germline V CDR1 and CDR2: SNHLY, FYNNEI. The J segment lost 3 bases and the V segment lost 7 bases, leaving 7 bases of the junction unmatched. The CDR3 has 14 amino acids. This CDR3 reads CASKPGQGIYEQYF. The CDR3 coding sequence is TGTGCCAGCAAGCCGGGACAGGGTATCTACGAGCAGTACTTC.

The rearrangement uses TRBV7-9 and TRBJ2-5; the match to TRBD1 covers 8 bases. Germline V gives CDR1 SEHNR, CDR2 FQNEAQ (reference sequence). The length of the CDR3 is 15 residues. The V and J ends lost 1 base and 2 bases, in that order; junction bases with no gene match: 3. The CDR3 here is CASSLGTGLQETQYF. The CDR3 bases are TGTGCCAGCAGCTTAGGGACAGGGCTTCAAGAGACCCAGTACTTC.

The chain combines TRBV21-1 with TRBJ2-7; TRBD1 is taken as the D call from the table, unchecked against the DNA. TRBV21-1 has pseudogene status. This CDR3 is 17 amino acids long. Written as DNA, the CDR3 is TGTGCCAGCAGCAAAGCGGTTAGGGGACAGGATACCTACGAGCAGTACTTC. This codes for CASSKAVRGQDTYEQYF.

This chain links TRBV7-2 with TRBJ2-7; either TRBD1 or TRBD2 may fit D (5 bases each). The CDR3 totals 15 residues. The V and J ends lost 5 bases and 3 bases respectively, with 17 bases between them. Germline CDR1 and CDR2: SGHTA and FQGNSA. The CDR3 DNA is TGTGCCAGCAGCCCAGGGACCATAGGGGACTACGAGCAGTACTTC. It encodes CASSPGTIGDYEQYF.

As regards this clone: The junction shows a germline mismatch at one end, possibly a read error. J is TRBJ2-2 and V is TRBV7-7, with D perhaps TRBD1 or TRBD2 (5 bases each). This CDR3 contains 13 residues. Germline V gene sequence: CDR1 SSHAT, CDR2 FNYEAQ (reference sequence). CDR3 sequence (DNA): TGTGCTAGCAGCTTAGCGACAGCCGGGGAGCTGTTTTTT. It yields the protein CASSLATAGELFF.

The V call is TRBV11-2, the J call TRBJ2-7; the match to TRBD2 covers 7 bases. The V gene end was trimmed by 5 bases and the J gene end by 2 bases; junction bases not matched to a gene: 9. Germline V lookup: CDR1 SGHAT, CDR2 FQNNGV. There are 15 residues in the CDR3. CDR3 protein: CASSGAGVGPYEQYF. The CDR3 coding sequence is TGTGCCAGCAGCGGGGCGGGGGTCGGCCCCTACGAGCAGTACTTC.

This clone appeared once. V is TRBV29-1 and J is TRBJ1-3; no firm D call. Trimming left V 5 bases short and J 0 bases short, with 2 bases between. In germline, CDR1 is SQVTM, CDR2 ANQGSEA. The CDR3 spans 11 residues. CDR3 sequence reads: CSVTSGNTIYF. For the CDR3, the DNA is TGCAGCGTTACCTCTGGAAACACCATATATTTT.